This T cell receptor (beta chain) comes out of a study of CD8 T cells in Susac syndrome (dated by TCRdb to between 2017 and 2020). As for the study more broadly: Among the sequenced Susac syndrome patients, over five had clinically active disease and eight or nine were in clinical remission. Whether CD8+ T cell activation and differentiation in Susac syndrome was antigen driven was tested using repertoire sequencing. At the time of blood withdrawal, Susac syndrome patients were either therapy-naive, taking corticosteroids (with some also receiving IVIg), or on IVIg alone. The study compared CD8+ T cell repertoire clonality among approximately twelve healthy donors, 14 Susac syndrome patients and roughly 16 multiple sclerosis patients. Overall study results and their limits: Looking at Susac-specific public clones, the researchers identified approximately 15 in the total CD8+ repertoire and five or six in the CD8+ TEMRA repertoire. Clonal expansion was observed in Susac syndrome CD8+ repertoires, with the highest expansion in CD8+ TEMRA cells and greater expansion in clinically active than in remitting patients. The number of individuals in the TCR sequencing and HLA analysis was acknowledged as relatively small.

High-throughput TCR beta sequencing profiled peripheral blood CD8+ and CD4+ T cells from healthy donors, Susac syndrome patients and multiple sclerosis patients. Susac syndrome patients met recently defined diagnostic criteria for definite or probable disease. Bulk CD8+ and CD4+ T cells were purified by magnetic negative isolation, whereas CD8+ TEMRA cells were enriched by FACS. Blood was drawn into EDTA tubes, processed within 24 hours, and PBMCs were isolated by density gradient centrifugation. PBMCs destined for TCR sequencing were cryopreserved in liquid nitrogen and later thawed in a 37 °C water bath. A purity of at least 90% was achieved for sorted or isolated CD4+, CD8+ and CD8+ TEMRA cells. RNA was extracted using the RNeasy kit, and about 0.45 to 1 ug of the RNA was reverse transcribed with random hexamers. TCR beta CDR3 regions were amplified with the immunoSEQ multiplex PCR assay covering 54 Vbeta and 13 Jbeta segments. To correct PCR amplification bias, a synthetic template baseline was used for both primer optimization and computational correction. The original methods were these. Reads were annotated to V, D and J genes according to IMGT and were analyzed with immunoSEQ Analyzer, with only productive sequences retained. Clonality was calculated as one minus the Shannon entropy normalized by log2 of the number of productive unique sequences. For each patient and control, public and private clones were evaluated among the 100 most prevalent clones. Clones were defined as Susac-specific when absent from the healthy and MS cohorts, from roughly 1,100 published viral clones and from other ImmuneACCESS disease sequences. TCRdb itself trimmed the public reads at Q25 with fastp, ran MiXCR and retained productive beta chains. CDR3 protein sequences are deduplicated, and each keeps its most common genes and DNA. For this entry, the V and J calls and clone size follow TCRdb and not the study's own pipeline. The table for this sample lists about 83,000 distinct CDR3 sequences; roughly 96% of them were counted only once. The ten largest clones add up to around 0.41% of the sample.

Reading from cysteine to phenylalanine, the CDR3 counts 13 amino acids. The read is trimmed to its CDR3 DNA, 39 bases read in frame from base 1. The germline V and J ends show losses of 7 bases and 5 bases respectively, and no gene match explains 9 bases of the junction. Looking up the germline V gene (reference sequence) yields CDR1 DFQATT and CDR2 SNEGSKA. Worth noting for this clonotype: Its antigen remains undetermined. The input lacks base qualities; no much larger clone sits a single base away.

The sequencing input was CD8+ T cells from PBMCs. The chain links TRBV20-1 with TRBJ2-5, and 8 junctional nucleotides match TRBD2. The sequence derives from a human donor with Susac syndrome. In nucleotide form, the sequence is TGCAGTGTCAGAGGGCTAGCGGGTGAGACCCAGTACTTC. This gives the protein CSVRGLAGETQYF.